The T cell receptor (beta chain) described here comes from a study of blood T cell repertoires in COVID-19. Study overall: Acute and convalescent COVID-19 samples came from the United States, Italy and Spain.

There are 13 residues in the CDR3. Germline CDR1 reads SQVTM; CDR2 reads ANQGSEA. Trimming at V came to 7 bases and at J to 3 bases, leaving 6 bases not matched to a gene. Judged by abundance, this clone is medium-sized. Authors' methods: The authors estimated nucleated cell counts from reference gene primer amplification. Repertoires were generated with immunoSEQ multiplex PCR, while TCRdb's copy carries only in-frame clones and drops some. V, J and clone size were drawn from that table, and D and trimming were deduced from the DNA. The sample holds some 90,000 clones, approximately 84% seen once. Sequenced: peripheral blood. The chain is built from TRBV29-1 and TRBJ1-5, with 7 nucleotides matching TRBD1. This TCR came from a man between 60 and 75 years old with acute or convalescent COVID-19. CDR3 nucleotide sequence: TGCAGCGCGAAGGGACAGTCCAATCAGCCCCAGCATTTT. Protein: CSAKGQSNQPQHF. The complete variable domain, with remaining parts taken from reference TRBV29-1 and TRBJ1-5, reads SAVISQKPSRDICQRGTSLTIQCQVDSQVTMMFWYRQQPGQSLTLIATANQGSEATYESGFVIDKFPISRPNLTFSTLTVSNMSPEDSSIYLCSAKGQSNQPQHFGDGTRLSIL.